These 30 T cell receptor beta chains were all obtained from the same sample, sequenced in a study of CD8 T cells in Susac syndrome (dated 2019 in TCRdb). The library came from the immunoSEQ multiplex PCR assay. RNA was extracted with the RNeasy kit and roughly 0.45 to 1 ug was reverse transcribed using random hexamers. Starting from the raw public reads, TCRdb applied fastp trimming at Q25, assembled clones with MiXCR and retained in-frame beta chains. Every entry covers one CDR3 protein and lists the most common genes and DNA from its rows. The sample data list a few hundred thousand distinct CDR3 sequences, and approximately 95% of these were observed just once. The top ten hold approximately 0.08% of the sample. The sample taken for sequencing was CD4+ T cells from PBMCs. Source of these receptors: a human donor with multiple sclerosis.

The chain employs TRBV20-1 and TRBJ1-2; possibly TRBD1 for D (6 bases). In germline, CDR1 is DFQATT, CDR2 SNEGSKA (reference sequence). V was trimmed by 5 bases and J by 8 bases, leaving 15 bases between them. This CDR3 region has 12 residues. CDR3 DNA: TGCAGTGCTGGCCCTCAGGGGTGGGGCTACACCTTC. It codes for CSAGPQGWGYTF.

The chain uses TRBV9 and TRBJ2-2; 8 nucleotides match TRBD1. The J segment lost 6 bases and the V segment lost 5 bases, leaving 3 bases of the junction unmatched. This CDR3 comprises 13 residues. Germline V gene data show CDR1 as SGDLS and CDR2 as YYNGEE. CDR3 amino acids: CASRPTGAGELFF. In nucleotides, the CDR3 is TGTGCCAGCAGGCCGACAGGGGCCGGGGAGCTGTTTTTT.

The rearrangement uses TRBV20-1 and TRBJ2-5; tentatively, D is TRBD1 (7 bases). The V gene's germline CDR1 is DFQATT and CDR2 SNEGSKA (reference sequence). V gave up 2 bases and J gave up 5 bases, with 18 bases separating them. The CDR3 runs to 15 residues. The CDR3 sequence is CSARPSGGGRETQYF. The CDR3 DNA follows: TGCAGTGCTAGACCGAGCGGAGGGGGCCGGGAGACCCAGTACTTC.

V usage is TRBV6-6 and J usage is TRBJ1-1, with unresolved D. Trimming removed 8 bases from V and 4 bases from J, with 14 bases in between. The CDR3 contains 13 residues. CDR1 MNHNY and CDR2 SVGAGI come from the germline V gene (reference sequence). In DNA, the CDR3 is TGTGCCAGCTTTGGGAGGAGGATCACTGAAGCTTTCTTT. This gives the protein CASFGRRITEAFF.

The chain is built from TRBV2 and TRBJ2-6; TRBD1 is a possible D gene (5 bases). This CDR3 has 15 amino acids. Germline V gives CDR1 SNHLY, CDR2 FYNNEI. The V gene lost 7 bases and the J gene lost 0 bases, with 10 bases spanning the gap. CDR3 in amino acids: CASTKDSSGANVLTF. The CDR3 nucleotides read TGTGCCAGCACCAAAGACAGCTCTGGGGCCAACGTCCTGACTTTC.

This clonotype was counted once. This chain connects TRBV3-1 to TRBJ2-6; tentative D call: TRBD2 (5 bases). The CDR3 has 17 amino acids. From germline, CDR1 is LGHDT and CDR2 YNNKEL (reference sequence). With 4 bases removed from V and 2 bases from J, the gap between germline ends came to 15 bases. DNA of the CDR3: TGTGCCAGCAGCCTCAACCCGGGAAGCCCTGGGGCCAACGTCCTGACTTTC. The encoded protein is CASSLNPGSPGANVLTF.

The CDR3 here is CAWSVVAGGDTQYF. In DNA form, the CDR3 reads TGTGCCTGGAGTGTCGTAGCGGGGGGCGATACGCAGTATTTT. The V gene is TRBV30, the J gene TRBJ2-3, with TRBD2 matching over 10 bases. V gave up 0 bases and J gave up 6 bases; unmatched junction bases: 3. Germline CDR1 and CDR2: GTSNPN and SVGIG (reference sequence). The CDR3 runs to 14 residues.

This clonotype was picked up one time. The J gene is TRBJ2-1, the V gene TRBV6-4; 8 bases match TRBD1. The CDR3 spans 14 residues. In germline, CDR1 is MRHNA, CDR2 SNTAGT. V gave up 5 bases and J gave up 6 bases; unmatched junction bases: 6. CDR3 region: CASSPQGAVNEQFF. CDR3 DNA sequence: TGTGCCAGCAGTCCTCAGGGGGCCGTCAATGAGCAGTTCTTC.

The chain links TRBV5-1 to TRBJ2-7; D might be TRBD2 (5 bases). Trimming removed 4 bases at V and 5 bases at J, with 16 bases between. The CDR3 totals 14 residues. Germline CDR1 is SGHRS and CDR2 is YFSETQ. CDR3 in amino acids: CASSTMDSMDEQYF. In DNA form, the CDR3 reads TGCGCCAGCAGCACCATGGACTCAATGGACGAGCAGTACTTC.

The chain combines TRBV30 with TRBJ2-5; TRBD2 might be the D (5 bases). Germline CDR1 GTSNPN, CDR2 SVGIG (reference sequence). The CDR3 has 13 residues. V was cut by 3 bases and J by 5 bases, with 13 bases left in between. The CDR3 here is CAWSPGLVETQYF. CDR3 sequence (DNA): TGTGCCTGGAGCCCCGGACTCGTGGAGACCCAGTACTTC.

The chain carries TRBV20-1 and TRBJ2-1, with D perhaps matching TRBD1 or TRBD2 (6 bases each). The V gene's germline CDR1 is DFQATT and CDR2 SNEGSKA (reference sequence). Trimming removed 5 bases at V and 5 bases at J, with 16 bases between. This CDR3 has 14 residues. For the CDR3, the DNA is TGCAGTGCTCAGGAGGGGGGCGGTAACAATGAGCAGTTCTTC. It encodes CSAQEGGGNNEQFF.

The V gene is TRBV7-9, the J gene TRBJ1-1; D possibly corresponds to TRBD1 (5 bases). CDR3 length: 15 amino acids. Trimming removed 1 base from V and 6 bases from J, with 15 bases in between. Germline V gene data show CDR1 as SEHNR and CDR2 as FQNEAQ (reference sequence). In DNA form, the CDR3 reads TGTGCCAGCAGCTTAGAACGGGGCGCGGCCTCTGAAGCTTTCTTT. Amino acid sequence: CASSLERGAASEAFF. Looking up the rest from reference TRBV7-9 and TRBJ1-1 gives the full variable domain: DTGVSQNPRHKITKRGQNVTFRCDPISEHNRLYWYRQTLGQGPEFLTYFQNEAQLEKSRLLSDRFSAERPKGSFSTLEIQRTEQGDSAMYLCASSLERGAASEAFFGQGTRLTVV.

The J gene is TRBJ2-5, the V gene TRBV9; D possibly corresponds to TRBD2 (5 bases). Between the trimmed V and J ends, which lost 3 bases and 1 base, there was a span of 13 bases. The CDR3 sequence is 15 residues long. The V gene's germline CDR1 is SGDLS and CDR2 YYNGEE. This CDR3 is CASSAMSGLQETQYF. CDR3 coding DNA: TGTGCCAGCAGCGCCATGAGCGGCCTCCAAGAGACCCAGTACTTC.

The chain combines TRBV12-3 or TRBV12-4 with TRBJ2-3; D not resolved. With 3 bases removed from V and 6 bases from J, the gap between germline ends came to 16 bases. The CDR3 runs 15 residues. The chain's CDR3 is CASSFMTPVGDTQYF. The CDR3 DNA follows: TGTGCCAGCAGTTTTATGACCCCTGTAGGGGATACGCAGTATTTT.

The V call is TRBV3-1, the J call TRBJ2-1; weak D call: TRBD1 (6 bases). Trimming took 3 bases from V and 0 from J, leaving 12 bases between them. CDR1 and CDR2 (germline): LGHDT, YNNKEL (reference sequence). The CDR3 runs to 16 residues. The CDR3 DNA follows: TGTGCCAGCAGCCATCAGGGCAGGGGCTCCTACAATGAGCAGTTCTTC. It yields the protein CASSHQGRGSYNEQFF.

This clonotype was seen a single time. The gene calls are TRBV30 and TRBJ2-3, with D possibly called TRBD1 or TRBD2 (5 bases each). The germline V gene encodes CDR1 GTSNPN and CDR2 SVGIG (reference sequence). The CDR3 contains 13 residues. The V end was cut by 1 base, the J end by 9 bases, with 14 bases between. DNA of the CDR3: TGTGCCTGGAGTGGGGCCAGCTGGGGGACGCAGTATTTT. Translation: CAWSGASWGTQYF.

The gene calls are TRBV30 and TRBJ1-1; TRBD1 aligns across 7 bases. The germline V gene encodes CDR1 GTSNPN and CDR2 SVGIG (reference sequence). The CDR3 loop spans 13 amino acids. The V gene end was trimmed by 4 bases and the J gene end by 0 bases; junction bases not matched to a gene: 2. The CDR3 loop reads CAWTTGLNTEAFF. The CDR3 region has the DNA TGTGCCTGGACGACAGGGTTGAACACTGAAGCTTTCTTT.

This chain uses TRBV7-9 with TRBJ2-7; either TRBD1 or TRBD2 may supply D (5 bases each). The germline CDR1 and CDR2 sequences are SEHNR and FQNEAQ (reference sequence). This CDR3 region has 14 residues. The V end was cut by 3 bases, the J end by 5 bases, with 14 bases between. The chain's CDR3 is CASSFTGLGDEQYF. In DNA, the CDR3 is TGTGCCAGCAGCTTTACAGGTTTGGGGGACGAGCAGTACTTC.

The V and J genes are TRBV29-1 and TRBJ2-1, with TRBD2 as a possible D gene (6 bases). The CDR3 has 14 residues. Germline-derived CDR1 and CDR2 are SQVTM and ANQGSEA. V lost 4 bases, J lost 4 bases, and 14 bases lay in between. DNA for the CDR3: TGCAGCGTTGTTGCGGGGAACCCGTACAATGAGCAGTTCTTC. This gives the protein CSVVAGNPYNEQFF.

The V gene is TRBV30, the J gene TRBJ2-7; D could derive from TRBD1 or TRBD2 (5 bases each). Germline values: CDR1 GTSNPN, CDR2 SVGIG (reference sequence). The ends were cut back, 3 bases at V and 2 bases at J, with 11 bases in the middle. The CDR3 runs to 13 residues. The CDR3 is CAWRGPGPYEQYF. CDR3 DNA sequence: TGTGCCTGGAGGGGACCGGGCCCCTACGAGCAGTACTTC.

A single count supports this clonotype. The chain combines TRBV2 with TRBJ2-7; 11 nucleotides agree with TRBD2. Germline V gene sequence: CDR1 SNHLY, CDR2 FYNNEI. The CDR3 consists of 16 residues. V dropped 0 bases and J dropped 4; count of bases not matched to a gene: 5. CDR3 region: CASSEASLAGGYEQYV. CDR3 DNA sequence: TGTGCCAGCAGTGAAGCGTCGCTAGCGGGGGGATACGAGCAGTACGTC.

The chain uses TRBV15 and TRBJ2-2, with 7 bases identical to TRBD2. This CDR3 region has 15 residues. Unmatched junction bases numbered 11, after V lost 8 bases and J lost 5 bases. Looked up from germline, CDR1 is LNHNV and CDR2 is YYDKDF (reference sequence). The CDR3 loop is CATRDPRGGTGELFF. The CDR3 bases are TGTGCCACCCGGGACCCAAGGGGAGGGACCGGGGAGCTGTTTTTT.

In its sample, this clonotype was seen a few times. The chain's CDR3 is CAWSTNPDSPLHF. CDR3 sequence (DNA): TGTGCCTGGAGTACTAATCCAGACTCACCCCTCCACTTT. The V gene is TRBV30, the J gene TRBJ1-6; D unresolved. CDR3 length: 13 residues. Germline values: CDR1 GTSNPN, CDR2 SVGIG (reference sequence). V lost 2 bases and J 10 bases, leaving 12 bases between the germline ends.

The V call is TRBV18, the J call TRBJ2-7; TRBD2 is a possible D gene (6 bases). V gave up 5 bases and J gave up 3 bases, with 14 bases separating them. The CDR3 loop spans 14 amino acids. The germline CDR1 and CDR2 sequences are KGHSH and LQKENI. Here the CDR3 DNA reads TGTGCCAGCTCAGGCGGGGTTGGGGTCTACGAGCAGTACTTC. Residues: CASSGGVGVYEQYF.

The rearrangement joins TRBV29-1 to TRBJ1-1, with D possibly being TRBD1 (6 bases). The CDR3 runs 13 residues. The V and J ends lost 1 base and 7 bases respectively, with 13 bases between them. The germline gives CDR1 SQVTM, CDR2 ANQGSEA. DNA for the CDR3: TGCAGCGTTGAAGCGGGGGGCAGGGGTGAAGCTTTCTTT. It is translated as CSVEAGGRGEAFF. Combining the CDR3 with reference TRBV29-1 and TRBJ1-1 gives the whole variable domain SAVISQKPSRDICQRGTSLTIQCQVDSQVTMMFWYRQQPGQSLTLIATANQGSEATYESGFVIDKFPISRPNLTFSTLTVSNMSPEDSSIYLCSVEAGGRGEAFFGQGTRLTVV.

This clonotype was counted only a few times. The chain uses TRBV18 and TRBJ1-2; D remains unclear. The CDR3 sequence is 12 residues long. Between the trimmed V and J ends, which lost 5 bases and 8 bases, there was a span of 12 bases. Germline-derived CDR1 and CDR2 are KGHSH and LQKENI. The CDR3 DNA sequence: TGTGCCAGCTCAGAGGGCTCCTACGGCTACACCTTC. This gives the protein CASSEGSYGYTF.

This sequence joins TRBV4-2 and TRBJ2-4, with TRBD1 as a possible D gene (6 bases). There are 18 residues in the CDR3. Deletions cut 4 bases from V and 2 bases from J, with 21 bases between. From germline, CDR1 is LGHNA and CDR2 YNFKEQ. CDR3 protein: CASSRGQRDRQTKNIQYF. The CDR3 nucleotides read TGTGCCAGCAGCCGAGGACAGAGGGACCGCCAGACCAAAAACATTCAGTACTTC.

The gene calls are TRBV30 and TRBJ2-5, with 9 nucleotides matching TRBD1. With V trimmed by 1 base and J by 4 bases, 7 bases remained unmatched. The CDR3 has 15 residues. Germline loops: CDR1 GTSNPN, CDR2 SVGIG (reference sequence). The CDR3 region has the DNA TGTGCCTGGAGTGCGGACAGGGGAAGTCGAGAGACCCAGTACTTC. Translation gives CAWSADRGSRETQYF.

V and J are TRBV18 and TRBJ2-7, with D tentatively TRBD1 (6 bases). CDR1 and CDR2 (germline): KGHSH, LQKENI. The CDR3 totals 14 residues. Trimming pared 2 bases from V and 3 bases from J, leaving 11 bases between. The CDR3 bases are TGTGCCAGCTCACCAAGGAACAGGGTCTACGAGCAGTACGTC. It codes for CASSPRNRVYEQYV.

V and J are TRBV4-1 and TRBJ1-1; unclear D gene. The V and J ends lost 1 base and 7 bases respectively, with 10 bases between them. The germline gives CDR1 MGHRA, CDR2 YSYEKL. The CDR3 is 13 residues long. The CDR3 bases are TGCGCCAGCAGCCAAGCTGGACTGGGTGAAGCTTTCTTT. Amino acid sequence: CASSQAGLGEAFF.